The next 15 T cell receptor beta chains were all read from a single sample in a study of T cells in localized non-small cell lung cancer. TCRdb keeps only in-frame clones here, not all; method: immunoSEQ multiplex PCR. The data hold 70,000 to 100,000 clones, with around 84% observed a single time. Material: peripheral blood, obtained before any cancer treatment. The source of these receptors is a female donor aged 60 or older with stage I lung adenocarcinoma.

The gene calls are TRBV30 and TRBJ2-7; TRBD2 might be the D (6 bases). Germline values: CDR1 GTSNPN, CDR2 SVGIG (reference sequence). The CDR3 has 15 amino acids. Deletions cut 1 base from V and 2 bases from J, with 15 bases between. In DNA form, the CDR3 reads TGTGCCTGGAGTGGACACGGCGGGATTACCTACGAGCAGTACTTC. Residues: CAWSGHGGITYEQYF.

The chain recombines TRBV7-3 with TRBJ2-5; D is unresolved. CDR1 is SGHTA, CDR2 FQGTGA, per germline. Trimming took off 3 bases at V and 4 bases at J, with 9 bases between the two ends. The CDR3 consists of 13 residues. This CDR3 is CASSFYGGETQYF. Here the CDR3 DNA reads TGTGCCAGCAGCTTTTACGGCGGAGAGACCCAGTACTTC. Variable domain in full (rest from reference TRBV7-3 and TRBJ2-5): GAGVSQTPSNKVTEKGKYVELRCDPISGHTALYWYRQSLGQGPEFLIYFQGTGAADDSGLPNDRFFAVRPEGSVSTLKIQRTERGDSAVYLCASSFYGGETQYFGPGTRLLVL.

J is TRBJ2-5 and V is TRBV28, with TRBD2 identical over 15 bases. There are 19 residues in the CDR3. Germline lookup yields CDR1 MDHEN and CDR2 SYDVKM. V dropped 3 bases and J dropped 5; count of bases not matched to a gene: 13. CDR3 sequence: CASSFRGLAGGAIGETQYF. CDR3 nucleotide sequence: TGTGCCAGCAGTTTCCGGGGACTAGCGGGAGGAGCTATAGGGGAGACCCAGTACTTC.

This clone came up a few times. This CDR3 is CASTLGSEAFF. The DNA of the CDR3 is TGTGCCAGCACCCTGGGGTCTGAAGCTTTCTTT. The chain joins TRBV6-5 to TRBJ1-1; D remains unclear. V lost 7 bases to trimming and J lost 6 bases, with 9 bases between them. The CDR3 consists of 11 residues. Germline CDR1 reads MNHEY; CDR2 reads SVGAGI.

The V and J genes are TRBV4-3 and TRBJ2-5; the D gene is possibly TRBD2 (6 bases). Germline V gene sequence: CDR1 LGHNA, CDR2 YSLEER. This CDR3 spans 15 amino acids. V lost 1 base to trimming and J lost 4 bases, with 13 bases between them. This chain's CDR3 is CASSQGWGGGETQYF. Here the CDR3 DNA reads TGCGCCAGCAGCCAAGGGTGGGGAGGAGGAGAGACCCAGTACTTC.

CDR3 region: CSAQLGYEQYF. CDR3 in DNA: TGCAGTGCTCAGCTAGGGTACGAGCAGTACTTC. V is TRBV20-1 and J is TRBJ2-7; D is unresolved. The CDR3 spans 11 residues. The V gene's germline CDR1 is DFQATT and CDR2 SNEGSKA (reference sequence). V gave up 5 bases and J gave up 4 bases, with 9 bases separating them.

The rearrangement links TRBV6-5 to TRBJ1-3; D ambiguous. This CDR3 region has 13 residues. V lost 5 bases and J lost 1, with 6 bases in between. Germline V gene lookup returns CDR1 MNHEY and CDR2 SVGAGI. The CDR3 sequence: CASSPYSGNTIYF. The CDR3 bases are TGTGCCAGCAGTCCTTATTCTGGAAACACCATATATTTT.

On this clone itself: Other nucleotide sequences in the sample specify the same CDR3. This chain links TRBV29-1 with TRBJ2-7; a weak D match, TRBD1 (6 bases). With 1 base removed from V and 2 bases from J, the gap between germline ends came to 9 bases. The CDR3 extends over 13 amino acids. The germline V gene has CDR1 SQVTM and CDR2 ANQGSEA. This CDR3 reads CSVEGQAAYEQYF. The CDR3 bases are TGCAGCGTTGAAGGACAGGCAGCCTACGAGCAGTACTTC.

The V gene is TRBV19, the J gene TRBJ2-1, with 8 nucleotides matching TRBD2. After removal of 7 bases from V and 11 bases from J, the junction contained 13 bases not matched to a gene. The CDR3 has 14 amino acids. Germline lookup yields CDR1 LNHDA and CDR2 SQIVND (reference sequence). The CDR3 protein is CASNAGTRAAQQFF. CDR3 coding DNA: TGTGCCAGTAATGCCGGGACTAGGGCAGCCCAGCAGTTCTTC.

This chain joins TRBV7-2 and TRBJ2-1, with TRBD2 identical over 7 bases. The V gene end was trimmed by 3 bases and the J gene end by 5 bases; junction bases not matched to a gene: 7. This CDR3 has 15 amino acids. CDR1 SGHTA and CDR2 FQGNSA come from the germline V gene. CDR3 residues: CASSLGGILNNEQFF. The CDR3 DNA follows: TGTGCCAGCAGCTTGGGAGGGATCCTTAACAATGAGCAGTTCTTC.

The chain links TRBV7-8 to TRBJ1-4; no clear D. The V gene lost 4 bases and the J gene lost 0 bases, with 9 bases spanning the gap. Looked up from germline, CDR1 is SGHVS and CDR2 is FQNEAQ. The CDR3 is made up of 15 amino acids. CDR3 bases: TGTGCCAGCAGCTCAGCCGGGACAACTAATGAAAAACTGTTTTTT. It encodes CASSSAGTTNEKLFF.

The V and J genes are TRBV27 and TRBJ1-2, with TRBD1 matching over 9 bases. The length of the CDR3 is 15 residues. Germline CDR1 reads MNHEY; CDR2 reads SMNVEV (reference sequence). The trim removed 6 bases at V and 4 bases at J, leaving 9 bases unmatched. Here the CDR3 DNA reads TGTGCCAGCAGAACTACAGGGGGCGCGAGCTATGGCTACACCTTC. Protein: CASRTTGGASYGYTF.

V usage is TRBV15 and J usage is TRBJ1-1; TRBD1 might be the D (5 bases). V lost 0 bases, J lost 5 bases, and 13 bases lay in between. Germline V gives CDR1 LNHNV, CDR2 YYDKDF (reference sequence). The CDR3 has 15 amino acids. This chain's CDR3 is CATSRDRARTTEAFF. CDR3 bases: TGTGCCACCAGCAGAGATCGGGCCAGGACAACTGAAGCTTTCTTT.

This chain uses TRBV28 with TRBJ2-7, with D perhaps matching TRBD1 or TRBD2 (5 bases each). The ends were cut back, 4 bases at V and 0 bases at J, with 13 bases in the middle. The CDR3 is 15 amino acids. CDR1 is MDHEN, CDR2 SYDVKM, per germline. The chain's CDR3 is CASSSAGTLSYEQYF. In nucleotides, the CDR3 is TGTGCCAGCAGTTCCGCCGGGACCCTCTCCTACGAGCAGTACTTC.

CDR3 nucleotide sequence: TGCGCCAGCAGCTTGGATGGGGCAGGGGGTGAAAAACTGTTTTTT. Protein product: CASSLDGAGGEKLFF. The rearrangement links TRBV5-1 to TRBJ1-4, with 7 nucleotides matching TRBD1. Losses at the gene ends were 0 bases for V and 7 bases for J; bases not matched to a gene: 6. The germline gives CDR1 SGHRS, CDR2 YFSETQ. The CDR3 consists of 15 residues.